These 19 T cell receptor beta chains were sequenced from one sample in a study of immune heterogeneity within non-small cell lung tumors. At about 600 ng per sample, bulk tumor genomic DNA provided the template. Surgeons took several biopsies per primary tumor, spaced far apart, during surgery. Those enrolled were patients newly diagnosed with untreated non-small cell lung cancer and undergoing curative surgery. In a multiplex PCR, 32 V and 13 J primers amplified TCR beta CDR3. TCRdb analysed the multiplex PCR reads with MiXCR anew, one entry per CDR3 protein. Here the sample spans 3,200 or so distinct CDR3 sequences, 20% to 25% being singletons. The sequencing input was lung tumor tissue. These receptors came from a man in his sixties with non-small cell lung cancer.

By sample share, this clonotype is medium-sized. The chain joins TRBV5-1 to TRBJ2-7; 8 positions agree with TRBD1. CDR3 size: 14 residues. Trimming cost V 4 bases and J 2 bases; bases outside gene matches: 5. In germline, CDR1 is SGHRS, CDR2 YFSETQ. The CDR3 DNA sequence: TGCGCCAGCAGCCACGGGACAGGCGCCTACGAGCAGTACTTC. Its translation is CASSHGTGAYEQYF. Supplemented by reference TRBV5-1 and TRBJ2-7, the full variable domain reads KAGVTQTPRYLIKTRGQQVTLSCSPISGHRSVSWYQQTPGQGLQFLFEYFSETQRNKGNFPGRFSGRQFSNSRSEMNVSTLELGDSALYLCASSHGTGAYEQYFGPGTRLTVT.

This clonotype is labeled as medium-sized. The genes are TRBV7-6 and TRBJ2-1; 13 positions match TRBD2. The CDR3 is 14 residues long. V dropped 5 bases and J dropped 8; count of bases not matched to a gene: 3. Germline CDR1 reads SGHVS; CDR2 reads FNYEAQ. CDR3 region: CASSGGLAGDEQFF. CDR3 bases: TGTGCCAGCAGCGGTGGACTAGCGGGAGATGAGCAGTTCTTC.

This clonotype is labeled medium-sized. The V and J genes are TRBV29-1 and TRBJ2-2; 10 bases are a match to TRBD2. Trimming removed 4 bases from V and 0 bases from J; junction bases left unmatched: 8. This CDR3 contains 17 residues. Looked up from germline, CDR1 is SQVTM and CDR2 is ANQGSEA. This CDR3 is CSVAPSGSSSNTGELFF. Written as DNA, the CDR3 is TGCAGCGTTGCCCCTAGCGGGAGTTCATCGAACACCGGGGAGCTGTTTTTT.

This clonotype is labeled as medium-sized. V and J are TRBV11-2 and TRBJ2-7; no reliable D call. The germline CDR1 and CDR2 sequences are SGHAT and FQNNGV. The CDR3 length is 13 residues. Trimming shortened V by 4 bases and J by 2 bases, and 9 bases separated the two germline ends. This chain's CDR3 is CASSSSPAYEQYF. In nucleotides, the CDR3 is TGTGCCAGCAGCTCCTCCCCAGCCTACGAGCAGTACTTC.

On this clonotype itself: Compared with germline, one end of the junction differs, possibly owing to a read error. The DNA for the CDR3 is TGTACCAGCAGCCGTAGACAGGCGGGCCGGGGGAAACTGTTTTTT. The encoded protein is CTSSRRQAGRGKLFF. The chain carries TRBV7-9 and TRBJ1-4; D perhaps matches TRBD1 (6 bases). The CDR3 totals 15 residues. From germline, CDR1 is SEHNR and CDR2 FQNEAQ (reference sequence).

By share, this clonotype counts as medium-sized (0.01 to 0.1%). The CDR3, as DNA: TGTGCCAGCAGTTACTTCGGGACAGGGGAACTATCGGATGGCTACACCTTC. Its translation: CASSYFGTGELSDGYTF. The J gene is TRBJ1-2, the V gene TRBV6-5; 10 bases agree with TRBD1. Losses at the gene ends were 1 base for V and 6 bases for J; bases not matched to a gene: 11. CDR3 size: 17 residues. Germline CDR1 reads MNHEY; CDR2 reads SVGAGI.

The chain couples TRBV5-1 to TRBJ2-1; 7 bases fit TRBD1. This CDR3 region has 13 residues. Germline values: CDR1 SGHRS, CDR2 YFSETQ. The CDR3 here is CGTQGEKYNEQFF. The DNA for the CDR3 is TGCGGCACCCAGGGGGAGAAGTACAATGAGCAGTTCTTC.

As concerns this clonotype: Since a much larger clone is just one base distant, this may be a read error. The chain uses TRBV19 and TRBJ2-1; 7 nucleotides line up with TRBD1. Unmatched junction bases numbered 6, after V lost 5 bases and J lost 8 bases. Germline CDR1 LNHDA, CDR2 SQIVND (reference sequence). The CDR3 extends over 13 amino acids. The CDR3 DNA is TGTGCCAGTAGTCTGGGCAGGGGGTATGAGCAGTTCTTC. This translates into CASSLGRGYEQFF.

A word on this clonotype: No conserved phenylalanine or tryptophan ends this CDR3, so it is likely a read error. CDR3 sequence reads: CATSRVQEGNEQFL. CDR3 DNA: TGTGCCACCAGCAGAGTACAGGAGGGCAATGAGCAGTTCCTC. The V gene is TRBV15, the J gene TRBJ2-1; a weak D match, TRBD2 (6 bases). The V gene lost 1 base and the J gene lost 6 bases, with 10 bases spanning the gap. This CDR3 spans 14 amino acids. Germline V lookup: CDR1 LNHNV, CDR2 YYDKDF (reference sequence).

This clonotype counts as medium-sized. The chain combines TRBV20-1 with TRBJ2-3; perhaps TRBD2 as D (6 bases). With 4 bases removed from V and 1 base from J, the gap between germline ends came to 18 bases. The CDR3 has 16 amino acids. Germline V gene lookup returns CDR1 DFQATT and CDR2 SNEGSKA (reference sequence). Here the CDR3 DNA reads TGCAGTGCTACCACGGGACTCCCTGAGGGCACAGATACGCAGTATTTT. Amino acid sequence: CSATTGLPEGTDTQYF.

This clonotype is deemed medium-sized. This chain uses TRBV7-8 with TRBJ2-1; TRBD1 matches 10 bases. V shed 0 bases and J 6 bases; nucleotides not matched to a gene: 5. The CDR3 is made up of 16 amino acids. Germline CDR1 SGHVS, CDR2 FQNEAQ. The CDR3 loop is CASSLAGTGVINEQFF. CDR3 in DNA: TGTGCCAGCAGCTTAGCCGGGACAGGGGTGATCAATGAGCAGTTCTTC.

This clonotype has just a few counts. The chain couples TRBV9 to TRBJ2-1; 8 positions match TRBD2. Trimming removed 0 bases from V and 10 bases from J; junction bases left unmatched: 6. The CDR3 is made up of 14 amino acids. CDR1 and CDR2 (germline): SGDLS, YYNGEE. In nucleotides, the CDR3 is TGTGCCAGCAGCGTAGCGGGAGGGCCAGAGGAGCAGTTCTTC. Amino acids: CASSVAGGPEEQFF.

This clonotype was picked up many times. The gene calls are TRBV4-1 and TRBJ1-1; D gene unclear. V lost 1 base to trimming and J lost 8 bases, with 8 bases between them. CDR1 and CDR2 from the germline V gene are MGHRA and YSYEKL. The CDR3 spans 12 residues. The CDR3 DNA follows: TGCGCCAGCAGCCAAGCATCACAGGAAGCTTTCTTT. Translation: CASSQASQEAFF.

This clonotype qualifies as medium-sized. This chain links TRBV6-1 with TRBJ1-4, with D tentatively TRBD1 (5 bases). Per germline, CDR1 MNHNS and CDR2 SASEGT. V lost 4 bases, J lost 12 bases, and 18 bases lay in between. CDR3 size: 14 residues. Here the CDR3 reads CASSGTGGRGELFF. DNA for the CDR3: TGTGCCAGCAGTGGGACGGGGGGACGGGGGGAACTGTTTTTT.

By share of the sample, this clonotype is medium-sized. This rearrangement joins TRBV5-1 to TRBJ2-1; D remains unclear. V was cut by 3 bases and J by 2 bases, with 15 bases left in between. Germline-derived CDR1 and CDR2 are SGHRS and YFSETQ. The CDR3 loop spans 16 amino acids. CDR3 amino acids: CASSYPRAGAYNEQFF. CDR3 nucleotides: TGCGCCAGCAGCTATCCCCGGGCAGGAGCCTACAATGAGCAGTTCTTC.

A word on this clonotype: This may be a read error, as it is one base from a much larger clone. The chain combines TRBV24-1 with TRBJ2-3; D may match TRBD1 or TRBD2 (5 bases each). Germline V gene sequence: CDR1 KGHDR, CDR2 SFDVKD. This CDR3 has 18 residues. CDR3 DNA: TGTGTCGCCAGTGACCAGAAGACGGGACGTCAGAAAACAGATACGCAGTATTTT. It yields the protein CVASDQKTGRQKTDTQYF.

By share, this clonotype ranks as medium-sized. The J gene is TRBJ2-7, the V gene TRBV9; no clear D gene. The CDR3 sequence is 13 residues long. The germline V gene encodes CDR1 SGDLS and CDR2 YYNGEE. V was shortened by 3 bases and J by 1 base, with 8 bases between the two germline ends. The CDR3 nucleotides read TGTGCCAGCAGCGCCGGGTATTCCTACGAGCAGTACTTC. Protein product: CASSAGYSYEQYF.

By proportion, this clonotype is medium-sized (0.01 to 0.1%). The chain links TRBV7-9 to TRBJ1-4; 7 bases agree with TRBD1. The CDR3 runs to 15 residues. V trimming: 5 bases; J trimming: 11 bases; junction bases outside the gene matches: 14. Germline CDR1 and CDR2: SEHNR and FQNEAQ (reference sequence). CDR3 in amino acids: CASSRGQAGRGKLFF. CDR3 DNA sequence: TGTGCCAGCAGCCGTGGACAGGCGGGCCGGGGGAAACTGTTTTTT.

J is TRBJ2-3 and V is TRBV5-4, with D possibly being TRBD1 (5 bases). Germline CDR1 and CDR2: SGHNT and YYREEE (reference sequence). The CDR3 has 15 amino acids. V shed 4 bases and J shed 7 bases, with 19 bases lying between them. The CDR3 DNA follows: TGTGCCAGCAGCAAAGGGGCAGGAGATACATATACGCAGTATTTT. Translation gives CASSKGAGDTYTQYF.